A single sample is the source of the 13 T cell receptor beta chains below, sequenced in a study of T-cell reconstitution after alpha-beta-depleted transplantation in children. Molecular barcoding with unique molecular identifiers was used for the TCRbeta library. TCRdb used MiXCR to reprocess the PCR reads, holding one entry per CDR3 protein. This table holds 300,000 to 400,000 distinct CDR3 sequences, 10% to 15% found once. Sequenced here: PBMCs, sampled from the stem cell graft. These receptors all come from a human donor who donated a stem cell graft to a child with Fanconi anemia.

This clonotype was seen a few times. The chain recombines TRBV15 with TRBJ1-1, with 12 positions matching TRBD1. In germline, CDR1 is LNHNV, CDR2 YYDKDF (reference sequence). Unmatched junction bases numbered 4, after V lost 1 base and J lost 1 base. The CDR3 extends over 17 amino acids. The CDR3 spells CATSRGGTGGENTEAFF. CDR3 bases: TGTGCCACCAGCAGAGGAGGGACAGGGGGCGAGAACACTGAAGCTTTCTTT. Together with reference TRBV15 and TRBJ1-1, the CDR3 gives the full variable domain: DAMVIQNPRYQVTQFGKPVTLSCSQTLNHNVMYWYQQKSSQAPKLLFHYYDKDFNNEADTPDNFQSRRPNTSFCFLDIRSPGLGDTAMYLCATSRGGTGGENTEAFFGQGTRLTVV.

The genes are TRBV20-1 and TRBJ1-6, with 8 nucleotides matching TRBD1. Per germline, CDR1 DFQATT and CDR2 SNEGSKA (reference sequence). V lost 0 bases, J lost 10 bases, and 17 bases stayed unmatched. The CDR3 totals 18 residues. CDR3 sequence: CSARDLSGRGLSGSPLHF. CDR3 sequence (DNA): TGCAGTGCTAGAGATCTGTCGGGCAGGGGGCTGTCCGGATCACCCCTCCACTTT.

The genes are TRBV15 and TRBJ1-3, with a tentative D call TRBD1 (5 bases). Germline CDR1 is LNHNV and CDR2 is YYDKDF (reference sequence). Trimming removed 1 base at V and 2 bases at J, with 12 bases between. This CDR3 contains 16 residues. CDR3 in amino acids: CATSRAREGTGNTIYF. The CDR3 region has the DNA TGTGCCACCAGCAGAGCTCGAGAGGGGACTGGAAACACCATATATTTT.

This clonotype was detected only a few times. V usage is TRBV25-1 and J usage is TRBJ2-3; TRBD1 matches at 8 bases. The CDR3 spans 15 residues. Unmatched junction bases numbered 6, after V lost 5 bases and J lost 2 bases. Germline CDR1 and CDR2: MGHDK and SYGVNS. The DNA of the CDR3 is TGTGCCAGCAGTAGTCAGGGGGCGATCACAGATACGCAGTATTTT. Its protein is CASSSQGAITDTQYF.

Only a few counts were recorded for this clonotype. The gene calls are TRBV29-1 and TRBJ1-1; D is undetermined. There are 11 residues in the CDR3. Looked up from germline, CDR1 is SQVTM and CDR2 is ANQGSEA. The V gene lost 7 bases and the J gene lost 1 base, with 7 bases spanning the gap. The DNA for the CDR3 is TGCAGCGCGCGGGAGAACACTGAAGCTTTCTTT. This gives the protein CSARENTEAFF.

The chain combines TRBV7-9 with TRBJ1-2, with 8 bases lining up with TRBD1. Germline CDR1 reads SEHNR; CDR2 reads FQNEAQ (reference sequence). J gave up 3 bases and V 5 bases, and 11 bases lay outside the gene matches. The CDR3 is 16 amino acids. The CDR3 spells CASSMKRSTGDYGYTF. The CDR3 bases are TGTGCCAGCAGCATGAAAAGATCGACAGGGGACTATGGCTACACCTTC.

This clonotype appeared once. V and J are TRBV7-6 and TRBJ1-5; a weak D match, TRBD1 (6 bases). V lost 4 bases, J lost 2 bases, and 18 bases lay in between. The CDR3 consists of 17 residues. Germline-derived CDR1 and CDR2 are SGHVS and FNYEAQ. The CDR3 loop reads CASSSAVPGVGNQPQHF. CDR3 nucleotides: TGTGCCAGCAGCTCCGCGGTCCCAGGGGTCGGCAATCAGCCCCAGCATTTT.

The CDR3 is CSVAAIIADTQYF. CDR3 coding DNA: TGCAGCGTTGCAGCGATCATCGCAGATACGCAGTATTTT. The rearrangement uses TRBV29-1 and TRBJ2-3; D not resolved. Germline assignment: CDR1 SQVTM and CDR2 ANQGSEA. V dropped 4 bases and J dropped 4 bases, with 12 bases sitting between them. There are 13 residues in the CDR3.

There are many counts of this clonotype. J is TRBJ1-3 and V is TRBV7-9; D might be TRBD1 (5 bases). This CDR3 spans 13 amino acids. Trimming cost V 2 bases and J 5 bases, with 7 bases left between them. The germline V gene has CDR1 SEHNR and CDR2 FQNEAQ (reference sequence). The CDR3 protein is CASSLQGRNTIYF. CDR3 nucleotide sequence: TGTGCCAGCAGCTTACAGGGAAGAAACACCATATATTTT.

This sequence joins TRBV7-2 and TRBJ2-3; 10 bases fit TRBD2. The V gene's germline CDR1 is SGHTA and CDR2 FQGNSA. This CDR3 region has 16 residues. The V segment lost 5 bases and the J segment 3 bases; nucleotides outside the gene matches: 8. CDR3 DNA: TGTGCCAGCAGCCTAACTAGCGGGGCTGGGACAGATACGCAGTATTTT. As protein: CASSLTSGAGTDTQYF.

The V gene is TRBV20-1, the J gene TRBJ2-5; 8 bases match TRBD2. The CDR3 spans 15 residues. Germline assignment: CDR1 DFQATT and CDR2 SNEGSKA (reference sequence). V dropped 4 bases and J dropped 5; count of bases not matched to a gene: 12. Written as DNA, the CDR3 is TGCAGTGCTAAAGAGGCTAGCGGGCCCGCGGAGACCCAGTACTTC. Its protein product is CSAKEASGPAETQYF.

This clonotype was seen more than once but under ten times. The chain combines TRBV20-1 with TRBJ2-5, with 7 bases fitting TRBD2. CDR1 and CDR2 from the germline V gene are DFQATT and SNEGSKA (reference sequence). The CDR3 consists of 12 residues. V was clipped by 5 bases and J by 1 base; unmatched bases: 1. The CDR3 here is CSASGGQETQYF. For the CDR3, the DNA is TGCAGTGCTTCGGGGGGCCAAGAGACCCAGTACTTC.

The V and J genes are TRBV13 and TRBJ1-1, with D tentatively TRBD1 (5 bases). The CDR3 has 12 amino acids. V dropped 4 bases and J dropped 6 bases, with 9 bases sitting between them. Germline CDR1 reads PRHDT; CDR2 reads FYEKMQ (reference sequence). This CDR3 reads CASSSLGPEAFF. In DNA, the CDR3 is TGTGCCAGCAGCTCTTTGGGGCCTGAAGCTTTCTTT. Variable domain in full (rest from reference TRBV13 and TRBJ1-1): AAGVIQSPRHLIKEKRETATLKCYPIPRHDTVYWYQQGPGQDPQFLISFYEKMQSDKGSIPDRFSAQQFSDYHSELNMSSLELGDSALYFCASSSLGPEAFFGQGTRLTVV.